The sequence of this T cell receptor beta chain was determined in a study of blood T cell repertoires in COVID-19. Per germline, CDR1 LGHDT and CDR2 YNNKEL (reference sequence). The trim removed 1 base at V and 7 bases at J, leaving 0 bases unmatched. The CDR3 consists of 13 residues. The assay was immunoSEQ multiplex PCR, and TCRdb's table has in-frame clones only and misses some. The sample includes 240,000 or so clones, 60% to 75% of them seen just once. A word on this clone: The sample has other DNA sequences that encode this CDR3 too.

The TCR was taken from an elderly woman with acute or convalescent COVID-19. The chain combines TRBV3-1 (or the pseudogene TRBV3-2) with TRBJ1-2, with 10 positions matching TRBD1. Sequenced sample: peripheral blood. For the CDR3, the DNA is TGTGCCAGCAGCCAAGGACAGGGGGCTGGCTACACCTTC. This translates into CASSQGQGAGYTF.